A selection of T cell receptor beta chains follows, all from one sample in a study of cytomegalovirus exposure and HLA in healthy donors. TCRdb keeps only in-frame clones here, not all; method: immunoSEQ multiplex PCR. The sample shows approximately 130,000 clones, and 2% sits with its ten largest clones. Sequencing input: PBMCs. Receptors originate from a woman aged 55-69 years in good health and CMV-seronegative. CDR3s include the opening cysteine and the closing phenylalanine or tryptophan. A D gene is named only where the DNA matches it firmly.

D	J	length	V	CDR3	DNA
-	TRBJ1-6	14	TRBV6-1	CASSDLRGLRVLHF	TGTGCCAGCAGTGATTTGCGGGGGCTTCGAGTCCTCCACTTT
-	TRBJ1-3	11	TRBV20-1	CSLRVENTIYF	TGCAGCCTCAGGGTTGAAAACACCATATATTTT
-	TRBJ1-1	15	TRBV28	CASIDGGGGNTEAFF	TGTGCCAGCATAGACGGGGGGGGTGGGAACACTGAAGCTTTCTTT
TRBD1	TRBJ1-2	15	TRBV11-2	CASSLQGAEDYGYTF	TGTGCCAGCAGCCTACAGGGGGCGGAGGACTATGGCTACACCTTC
-	TRBJ2-5	14	TRBV9	CASSARQKQETQYF	TGTGCCAGCAGCGCCCGACAGAAACAAGAGACCCAGTACTTC
-	TRBJ1-6	14	TRBV5-1	CASRPQGRDSPLHF	TGCGCCAGCAGACCCCAGGGTAGGGATTCACCCCTCCACTTT
TRBD1	TRBJ1-4	15	TRBV18	CASSPPGQPWEKLFF	TGTGCCAGCTCACCACCGGGACAGCCTTGGGAAAAACTGTTTTTT
-	TRBJ1-6	15	TRBV27	CASSPGQWYNSPLHF	TGTGCCAGCAGTCCCGGACAGTGGTATAATTCACCCCTCCACTTT
-	TRBJ1-6	12	TRBV6-5	CASSYPGTPLHF	TGTGCCAGCAGTTACCCAGGGACACCCCTCCACTTT
-	TRBJ2-7	14	TRBV10-1	CASSEVGGPYEQYF	TGCGCCAGCAGTGAGGTGGGGGGGCCTTACGAGCAGTACTTC
-	TRBJ2-2	12	TRBV9	CASSPSTGELFF	TGTGCCAGCAGCCCTAGTACCGGGGAGCTGTTTTTT
-	TRBJ2-7	15	TRBV5-1	CASSLRSTGPNEQYF	TGCGCCAGCAGCTTGAGGTCCACAGGGCCCAACGAGCAGTACTTC
TRBD1	TRBJ2-4	16	TRBV7-9	CASSLEGARAKNIQYF	TGTGCCAGCAGCTTAGAGGGGGCGCGAGCCAAAAACATTCAGTACTTC
TRBD1	TRBJ1-1	16	TRBV2	CASSEAYSGGGTEAFF	TGTGCCAGCAGTGAAGCGTATTCAGGGGGCGGCACTGAAGCTTTCTTT
-	TRBJ1-6	14	TRBV14	CASSQLAQRSPLHF	TGTGCCAGCAGCCAACTAGCCCAACGATCACCCCTCCACTTT
TRBD1	TRBJ1-2	12	TRBV28	CASSSGTDGYTF	TGTGCCAGCAGTTCGGGGACAGATGGCTACACCTTC
TRBD2	TRBJ2-7	15	TRBV7-2	CASSPTSGRPGEQYF	TGTGCCAGCAGCCCGACTAGCGGGAGGCCTGGCGAGCAGTACTTC
TRBD1	TRBJ2-7	15	TRBV5-6	CASSPQRDRDHEQYF	TGTGCCAGCAGCCCACAACGGGACAGGGACCACGAGCAGTACTTC
-	TRBJ1-6	12	TRBV10-3	CAISPGESPLHF	TGTGCCATCAGTCCAGGGGAATCACCCCTCCACTTT
TRBD1	TRBJ2-3	15	TRBV15	CATSRGQGPTDTQYF	TGTGCCACCAGCAGGGGACAGGGACCCACAGATACGCAGTATTTT
TRBD1	TRBJ2-5	15	TRBV6-6	CASSSPGTGIETQYF	TGTGCCAGCAGTTCCCCCGGGACAGGGATTGAGACCCAGTACTTC
TRBD2	TRBJ2-5	14	TRBV6-1	CASQTSGNFETQYF	TGTGCCAGCCAGACTAGCGGCAACTTCGAGACCCAGTACTTC
TRBD2	TRBJ2-1	16	TRBV5-6	CASSQGLAGEGNEQFF	TGTGCCAGCAGCCAGGGACTAGCGGGGGAGGGCAATGAGCAGTTCTTC
TRBD2	TRBJ2-2	17	TRBV2	CASRTPSGGGNTGELFF	TGTGCCAGCAGGACCCCTAGCGGGGGGGGGAACACCGGGGAGCTGTTTTTT